This T cell receptor (beta chain) was identified during a study of T cell repertoires in cytomegalovirus infection (dated by TCRdb to 2018 to 2020). Looking at the study overall: The peptide stimulations were aimed at well-studied HLA-B-restricted epitopes as well as recently identified HLA-C-restricted CMV epitopes, whose presentation resists viral immunomodulation. Donor HLA type was relevant to the analysis, as public TCR beta signatures indicated carriage of CMV infection together with the matching HLA type.

V lost 0 bases and J lost 4 bases, and the count of bases not matched to a germline gene is 7. The germline V gene encodes CDR1 KGHSH and CDR2 LQKENI. From its cysteine to its phenylalanine, the CDR3 spans 16 amino acids. CDR3 DNA is the only sequence kept; it has 48 bases, read in frame from the first base. Overall results and qualifications from the work: Carriers of CMV infection plus the relevant HLA type were discriminated by the cumulative frequency of public TCR beta family members in the study cohort and in an independent roughly 400-donor cohort. The ex vivo response was dominated by HLA-C-restricted CMV-specific TCR beta clonotypes, and the single most frequent clonotype in two of eight donors was supplied by these HLA-C-restricted clonotypes.

In light of the paper, this sample's treatment or condition label describes: in vitro stimulation with specific CMV peptide epitopes to enrich CMV-specific T cells. These reads were obtained on an Illumina HiSeq 1500. TCRdb passed the public sequencing reads through fastp at Q25 and MiXCR, retaining productive beta sequences. Rows with a matching CDR3 protein are joined into one entry that keeps the most common DNA and genes. Across this sample there are 360,000 or so distinct CDR3 sequences, with roughly 34% seen only once. The top ten clones comprise less than 15% of the sample. Of note for this clonotype: It has no known antigen specificity. The sample holds no much larger clone one base away, and base qualities are not on file.

The sequenced sample was cultured PBMCs, obtained from culture after CMV antigen stimulation. The V gene is TRBV18 and the J gene is TRBJ2-7; TRBD1 agrees with 9 junctional bases. The origin of this receptor is a human donor in good health (CMV status not recorded). Some clones in this sample may be carry-over from other donors' samples. Here is the DNA: TGTGCCAGCTCACCACCCGGGACAGGGAAGGGTTACGAGCAGTACTTC. It translates as CASSPPGTGKGYEQYF.